This T cell receptor (beta chain) comes out of a study of long-term antiretroviral therapy in people with HIV. Study-level findings and limits: Although diversity increased after ART, it remained lower than in transplant donor controls. Clones with expansion before ART led the repertoire at all time points. Unavailable data included ART adherence, viral resistance and therapy changes (switches in treatment).

Survey-level immunoSEQ v3.0 assays were run. TCRdb's table, derived via immunoSEQ multiplex PCR, lists solely in-frame clones and lacks some. Of 34,000 or so clones detected, 85% appear once; the ten largest clones hold 3.5% to 5.5%. Treatment for all HIV-infected participants took place in the United States. As for this clone: What it recognizes is unknown.

With 3 bases removed from V and 2 bases from J, the gap between germline ends came to 11 bases. CDR3 size: 15 residues. Looked up from germline, CDR1 is SEHNR and CDR2 is FQNEAQ (reference sequence). The source material was unsorted PBMCs, sampled about 3.5 years after starting antiretroviral therapy. The gene calls are TRBV7-9 and TRBJ1-3; a possible D gene is TRBD1 (6 bases). This TCR came from a man in his late teens or twenties with HIV. CDR3 sequence (DNA): TGTGCCAGCAGCTTGGACAGCTCAGCTGGAAACACCATATATTTT. Amino acid sequence: CASSLDSSAGNTIYF.